This T cell receptor (beta chain) appears in the sequencing data of a study of blood T cell repertoires in COVID-19. Study as a whole: The United States, Italy and Spain were the sources of the acute and convalescent COVID-19 samples. The cDNA or gDNA used as material had been derived from T cells, B-cell-depleted T cells, or PBMCs.

Germline V lookup: CDR1 SGDLS, CDR2 YYNGEE. CDR3 length: 15 amino acids. The V end was cut by 0 bases, the J end by 0 bases, with 9 bases between. Measured with immunoSEQ multiplex PCR; TCRdb has only the in-frame clones, and not every one. The sample contains 120,000 to 150,000 clones, 65% to 80% of which appear only once. The origin of this receptor is an elderly man with acute or convalescent COVID-19. The V and J genes are TRBV9 and TRBJ1-2; D is uncertain. The sequencing input was peripheral blood. The chain's CDR3 is CASSVALTANYGYTF. In nucleotides, the CDR3 is TGTGCCAGCAGCGTAGCCCTAACAGCTAACTATGGCTACACCTTC.